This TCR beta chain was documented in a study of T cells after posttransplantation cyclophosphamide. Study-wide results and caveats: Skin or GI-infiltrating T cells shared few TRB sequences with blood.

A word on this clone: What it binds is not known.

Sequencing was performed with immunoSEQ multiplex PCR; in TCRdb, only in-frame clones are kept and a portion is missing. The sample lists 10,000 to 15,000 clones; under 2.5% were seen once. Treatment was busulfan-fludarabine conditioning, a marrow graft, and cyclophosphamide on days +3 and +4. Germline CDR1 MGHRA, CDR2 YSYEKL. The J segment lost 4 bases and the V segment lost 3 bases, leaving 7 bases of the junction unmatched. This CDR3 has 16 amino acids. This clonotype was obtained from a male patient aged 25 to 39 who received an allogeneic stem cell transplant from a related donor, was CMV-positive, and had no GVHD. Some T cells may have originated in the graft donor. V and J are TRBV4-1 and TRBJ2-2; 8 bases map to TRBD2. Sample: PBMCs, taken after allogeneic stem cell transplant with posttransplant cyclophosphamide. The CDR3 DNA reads TGCGCCAGCAGCCATTCCGGGGGGGCCCCCACCGGGGAGCTGTTTTTT. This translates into CASSHSGGAPTGELFF.